These T cell receptor beta chains were read from a single sample in a study of shared clonotypes between healthy human individuals. Data came from immunoSEQ multiplex PCR; TCRdb stores just in-frame clones and leaves some out. The repertoire has a few hundred thousand clones, around 87% of them found once; the top ten carry about a sixth. The sequencing input was memory CD8+ T cells sorted from blood. Source of these receptors: a young man in good health. Each CDR3 is given with its conserved first and last residue. The D gene is left open where the match is weak. Clone size is stated in some rows and not others, as once, few, many or a class when expanded.

D gene | J gene | clone size | V gene | CDR3 protein | CDR3 DNA
- | TRBJ2-5 | once | TRBV7-9 | CASSFPRTTQETQYF | TGTGCCAGCAGCTTTCCCCGGACTACTCAAGAGACCCAGTACTTC
TRBD2 | TRBJ2-7 | - | TRBV9 | CASSVALAGYEQYF | TGTGCCAGCAGCGTAGCTCTAGCGGGCTACGAGCAGTACTTC
- | TRBJ2-3 | once | TRBV28 | CASSLKLGLPVTTDTQYF | TGTGCCAGCAGTTTAAAGTTGGGGTTACCAGTTACGACAGATACGCAGTATTTT
- | TRBJ1-2 | - | TRBV5-6 | CASSVNPYGYTF | TGTGCCAGCAGCGTTAACCCCTATGGCTACACCTTC
TRBD2 | TRBJ2-4 | - | TRBV11-2 | CASSLWAGEDIQYF | TGTGCCAGCAGCTTGTGGGCGGGGGAGGACATTCAGTACTTC
- | TRBJ2-7 | - | TRBV19 | CASSMVTGYEQYF | TGTGCCAGTAGTATGGTAACGGGTTACGAGCAGTACTTC
TRBD1 | TRBJ1-1 | - | TRBV5-6 | CASTPTGQGNTEAFF | TGTGCCAGCACCCCAACGGGACAGGGGAACACTGAAGCTTTCTTT
- | TRBJ2-3 | - | TRBV6-5 | CASSYFGGTARDTQYF | TGTGCCAGCAGTTACTTCGGCGGGACGGCGCGAGATACGCAGTATTTT
TRBD1 | TRBJ2-2 | - | TRBV27 | CASSLLGYGTGDTGELFF | TGTGCCAGCAGTTTATTGGGCTACGGGACAGGGGACACCGGGGAGCTGTTTTTT
TRBD1 | TRBJ2-7 | - | TRBV27 | CASSLQGGYEQYF | TGTGCCAGCAGTCTACAGGGGGGCTACGAGCAGTACTTC
- | TRBJ2-2 | few | TRBV28 | CASGPGDTGELFF | TGTGCCAGCGGTCCCGGGGACACCGGGGAGCTGTTTTTT
- | TRBJ1-5 | - | TRBV28 | CASSLDSRQPQHF | TGTGCCAGCAGTTTGGACAGTAGACAGCCCCAGCATTTT
- | TRBJ1-6 | - | TRBV28 | CASSPGTLWSYNSPLHF | TGTGCCAGCAGTCCCGGGACATTGTGGTCCTATAATTCACCCCTCCACTTT
- | TRBJ2-2 | - | TRBV6-5 | CASSESGGTGELFF | TGTGCCAGCAGTGAGTCCGGGGGCACCGGGGAGCTGTTTTTT
- | TRBJ2-7 | - | TRBV2 | CASSGDGHLTYEQYF | TGTGCCAGCAGTGGGGACGGCCATCTGACCTACGAGCAGTACTTC
TRBD2 | TRBJ2-1 | - | TRBV9 | CASSEFERGKIDPYNEQFF | TGTGCCAGCAGCGAGTTCGAGCGGGGGAAGATCGACCCCTACAATGAGCAGTTCTTC
- | TRBJ2-5 | - | TRBV7-2 | CASSPGLPEETQYF | TGTGCCAGCAGCCCGGGACTTCCGGAAGAGACCCAGTACTTC
TRBD2 | TRBJ2-1 | - | TRBV4-1 | CASRDSGTSNEQFF | TGCGCCAGCAGAGATAGCGGGACTTCCAATGAGCAGTTCTTC
- | TRBJ2-2 | - | TRBV2 | CASSWSTGELFF | TGTGCCAGTTCCTGGAGCACCGGGGAGCTGTTTTTT
- | TRBJ2-5 | - | TRBV5-1 | CASRKQVGETQYF | TGCGCCAGCCGTAAACAGGTGGGGGAGACCCAGTACTTC
- | TRBJ2-7 | - | TRBV14 | CASSHDMTDTYEQYF | TGTGCCAGCAGCCACGATATGACAGATACCTACGAGCAGTACTTC
- | TRBJ1-5 | - | TRBV9 | CASSVGGSGDQPQHF | TGTGCCAGCAGCGTAGGTGGGTCGGGAGATCAGCCCCAGCATTTT
- | TRBJ1-1 | - | TRBV19 | CASRRAGNTEAFF | TGTGCCAGTAGGAGGGCCGGGAACACTGAAGCTTTCTTT
TRBD1 | TRBJ1-2 | - | TRBV7-2 | CASSLARQGALYGYTF | TGTGCCAGCAGCTTAGCAAGGCAGGGGGCGCTCTATGGCTACACCTTC
- | TRBJ2-1 | - | TRBV9 | CASSSTYNEQFF | TGTGCCAGCAGTTCTACATACAATGAGCAGTTCTTC
TRBD2 | TRBJ2-1 | - | TRBV29-1 | CSVEDLEAGDYNEQFF | TGCAGCGTTGAAGATCTCGAAGCGGGAGATTACAATGAGCAGTTCTTC
- | TRBJ2-3 | once | TRBV11-2 | CASSYHFADTQYF | TGTGCCAGCAGCTACCATTTCGCAGATACGCAGTATTTT
- | TRBJ2-6 | - | TRBV11-2 | CASGPWDSGANVLTF | TGTGCCAGCGGCCCTTGGGACTCTGGGGCCAACGTCCTGACTTTC
- | TRBJ2-7 | - | TRBV27 | CASKIYGNSYEQYF | TGTGCCAGCAAGATATACGGGAACTCCTACGAGCAGTACTTC
TRBD1 | TRBJ1-2 | - | TRBV5-6 | CASSPGQGDYGYTF | TGTGCCAGCAGCCCAGGACAGGGGGACTATGGCTACACCTTC
TRBD2 | TRBJ2-3 | few | TRBV7-9 | CASSLDWGGESGTDTQYF | TGTGCCAGCAGCTTAGATTGGGGAGGGGAGTCTGGCACAGATACGCAGTATTTT
TRBD1 | TRBJ2-2 | - | TRBV27 | CASRLGQGRPGELFF | TGTGCCAGCAGGTTAGGACAGGGGAGGCCCGGGGAGCTGTTTTTT
- | TRBJ1-1 | - | TRBV7-6 | CASSQDQAGTNTEAFF | TGTGCCAGCAGTCAGGATCAAGCAGGGACGAACACTGAAGCTTTCTTT
TRBD1 | TRBJ1-2 | - | TRBV27 | CASSGGQHKWPYGYTF | TGTGCCAGCAGTGGGGGACAGCATAAATGGCCTTATGGCTACACCTTC
- | TRBJ1-1 | once | TRBV7-9 | CASSHPIGGTKAFF | TGTGCCAGCAGCCATCCTATCGGGGGGACTAAAGCTTTCTTT
- | TRBJ1-6 | - | TRBV5-4 | CASSLGQASYNSPLHF | TGTGCCAGCAGCTTGGGGCAGGCCTCCTATAATTCACCCCTCCACTTT
TRBD2 | TRBJ2-3 | once | TRBV9 | CASSVEGLAGTDTQYF | TGTGCCAGCAGCGTAGAAGGACTAGCGGGCACAGATACGCAGTATTTT
- | TRBJ1-1 | - | TRBV5-1 | CASSYDGQSEAFF | TGCGCCAGTTCCTACGACGGGCAATCTGAAGCTTTCTTT
TRBD1 | TRBJ2-7 | - | TRBV11-2 | CASSLGAGTGAYEQYF | TGTGCCAGCAGCTTAGGGGCCGGGACAGGGGCCTACGAGCAGTACTTC
- | TRBJ2-7 | - | TRBV9 | CASSVGVDRDYEQYF | TGTGCCAGCAGCGTAGGGGTTGACCGGGACTACGAGCAGTACTTC
TRBD1 | TRBJ1-2 | - | TRBV2 | CASDRETAYGYTF | TGTGCCAGTGACAGGGAAACGGCCTATGGCTACACCTTC
- | TRBJ1-3 | - | TRBV27 | CASSLDSSSGNTIYF | TGTGCCAGCAGTTTGGACTCCAGCTCTGGAAACACCATATATTTT
TRBD1 | TRBJ2-3 | - | TRBV18 | CASSPADRASYSSDTQYF | TGTGCCAGCTCACCCGCGGACAGGGCGTCATATAGTTCAGATACGCAGTATTTT
- | TRBJ2-7 | - | TRBV18 | CASSPPDWGNPYEQYF | TGTGCCAGCTCACCACCGGACTGGGGAAACCCCTACGAGCAGTACTTC
TRBD2 | TRBJ2-1 | once | TRBV11-3 | CASSSPSGGSSYNEQFF | TGTGCCAGCAGCTCCCCCTCGGGAGGGAGCTCCTACAATGAGCAGTTCTTC
- | TRBJ2-5 | - | TRBV7-8 | CASSLLYQETQYF | TGTGCCAGCAGCTTATTGTACCAAGAGACCCAGTACTTC
TRBD2 | TRBJ2-1 | - | TRBV10-2 | CASSEKGRAIDNEQFF | TGCGCCAGCAGTGAAAAAGGGAGGGCCATTGACAATGAGCAGTTCTTC
TRBD2 | TRBJ2-7 | - | TRBV6-4 | CASRGLAGGSYEQYF | TGTGCCAGCAGAGGACTAGCGGGAGGATCCTACGAGCAGTACTTC
TRBD1 | TRBJ1-1 | few | TRBV9 | CASSAGQPNTEAFF | TGTGCCAGCAGCGCGGGACAGCCGAACACTGAAGCTTTCTTT
- | TRBJ1-2 | - | TRBV2 | CASAVNYGYTF | TGTGCCAGCGCAGTGAACTATGGCTACACCTTC
TRBD2 | TRBJ2-2 | - | TRBV6-6 | CASSTGTSGKTGELFF | TGTGCCAGCAGCACCGGGACTAGCGGGAAGACCGGGGAGCTGTTTTTT
- | TRBJ2-5 | - | TRBV2 | CASFSVETQYF | TGTGCCAGCTTCTCTGTTGAGACCCAGTACTTC